This T cell receptor (beta chain) came from a study of T cells in Graves' hyperthyroidism and ophthalmopathy. Study-wide points: Appearing also in blood were most of the thyroid clonotypes expanded above 0.001.

From RNA transcripts, TCR beta CDR3 regions were amplified. A set of HTBI primers served as the primers for a first-round RT-PCR of the TCR CDR3. MiXCR, run by TCRdb on the multiplex PCR reads, gives a single entry per CDR3 protein. Of 400,000 to 600,000 distinct CDR3 sequences in the sample, less than 25% are singletons; the top ten hold about 25%. Remarks on this clonotype: The antigen is undetermined.

Trimming left V 5 bases short and J 8 bases short, with 18 bases between. The CDR3 has 14 residues. The sequence was obtained from a man between 18 and 35 years old with Graves' hyperthyroidism. The rearrangement joins TRBV12-3 or TRBV12-4 to TRBJ1-2, with D unresolved. Material: blood. The CDR3 reads CASSPNFGQWGYTF. The CDR3 DNA is TGTGCCAGCAGTCCCAATTTCGGCCAGTGGGGCTACACCTTC.